This entry features one T cell receptor beta chain sequence. The sample belongs to a study of blood T cell repertoires in COVID-19. This CDR3 region has 17 residues. How the authors handled the data: Scientists estimated how many nucleated cells there were by amplifying reference gene primers. Clones were read by immunoSEQ multiplex PCR, and TCRdb kept only the in-frame ones, dropping some. That table gives V, J and clone size, and the DNA gave D and trimming. Of around 370,000 clones detected, almost 90% appear once; the ten largest clones hold 7% to 8%. The rearrangement uses TRBV21-1 and TRBJ2-3; TRBD1, the table's D call, was not compared with the DNA. TRBV21-1 has pseudogene status. Sequencing was done on a sample of peripheral blood. This clonotype was obtained from a woman aged 70 to 79 with COVID-19, enrolled during active disease. In DNA, the CDR3 is TGTGCCAGCAGCAAATTCCGCTGGATGGGGCCCACAGATACGCAGTATTTT. Translating it yields CASSKFRWMGPTDTQYF.